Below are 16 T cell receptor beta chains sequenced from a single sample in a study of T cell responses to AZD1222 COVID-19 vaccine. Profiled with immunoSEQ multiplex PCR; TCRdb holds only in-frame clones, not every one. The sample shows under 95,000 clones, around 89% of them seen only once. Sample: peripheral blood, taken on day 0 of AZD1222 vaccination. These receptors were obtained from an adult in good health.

CDR3 nucleotides: TGTGCCAGCAGTTATGGCATGGACAGAGGTAATCAGCCCCAGCATTTT. It encodes CASSYGMDRGNQPQHF. The V call is TRBV6-6, the J call TRBJ1-5, with D possibly being TRBD1 (6 bases). V lost 3 bases and J lost 4, with 16 bases in between. Per the germline V gene, CDR1 is MNHNY and CDR2 is SVGAGI (reference sequence). The CDR3 contains 16 residues.

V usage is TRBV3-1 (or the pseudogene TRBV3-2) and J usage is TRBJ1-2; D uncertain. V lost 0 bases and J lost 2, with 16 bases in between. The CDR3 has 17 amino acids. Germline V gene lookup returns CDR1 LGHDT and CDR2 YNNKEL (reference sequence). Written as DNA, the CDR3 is TGTGCCAGCAGCCAAGATAGGAGTCGGAGACTAAACTATGGCTACACCTTC. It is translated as CASSQDRSRRLNYGYTF.

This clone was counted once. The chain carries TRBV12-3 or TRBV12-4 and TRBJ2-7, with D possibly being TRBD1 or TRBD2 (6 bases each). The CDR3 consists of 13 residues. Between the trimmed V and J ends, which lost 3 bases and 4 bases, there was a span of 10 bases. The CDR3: CASSFRGEYEQYF. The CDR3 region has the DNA TGTGCCAGCAGTTTTAGGGGGGAGTACGAGCAGTACTTC.

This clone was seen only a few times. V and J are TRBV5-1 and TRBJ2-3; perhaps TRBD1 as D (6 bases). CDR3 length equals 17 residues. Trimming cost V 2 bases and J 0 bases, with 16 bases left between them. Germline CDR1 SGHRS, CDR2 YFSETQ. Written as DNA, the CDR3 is TGCGCCAGCAGCTTTAGACAGGCTATAACTAGCACAGATACGCAGTATTTT. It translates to CASSFRQAITSTDTQYF.

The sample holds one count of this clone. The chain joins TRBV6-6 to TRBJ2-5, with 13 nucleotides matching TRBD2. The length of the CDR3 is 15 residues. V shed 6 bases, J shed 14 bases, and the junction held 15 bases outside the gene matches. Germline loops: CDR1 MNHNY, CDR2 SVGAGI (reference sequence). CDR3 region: CASSSNGLAGESVYF. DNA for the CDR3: TGTGCCAGCAGCTCCAACGGACTAGCGGGGGAGAGTGTTTACTTC.

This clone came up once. CDR3 in DNA: TGTGCCAGCAGTTACGGACAAGCTAACTATGGCTACACCTTC. Encoded protein: CASSYGQANYGYTF. The rearrangement uses TRBV6-2 or TRBV6-3 and TRBJ1-2; maybe TRBD1 (5 bases). V dropped 2 bases and J dropped 0 bases, with 7 bases sitting between them. There are 14 residues in the CDR3. Looked up from germline, CDR1 is MNHEY and CDR2 is SVGEGT.

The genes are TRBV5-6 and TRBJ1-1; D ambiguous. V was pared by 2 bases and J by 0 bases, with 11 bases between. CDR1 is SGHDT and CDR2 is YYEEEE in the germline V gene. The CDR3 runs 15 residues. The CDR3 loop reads CASSFQRNMNTEAFF. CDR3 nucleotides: TGTGCCAGCAGCTTTCAGAGGAACATGAACACTGAAGCTTTCTTT.

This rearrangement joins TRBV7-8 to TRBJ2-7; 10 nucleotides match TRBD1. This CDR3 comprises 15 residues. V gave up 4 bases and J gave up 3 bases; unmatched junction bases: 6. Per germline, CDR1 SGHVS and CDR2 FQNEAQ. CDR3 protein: CASSSQDRGYYEQYF. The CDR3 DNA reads TGTGCCAGCAGCTCCCAGGACAGGGGGTACTACGAGCAGTACTTC.

The CDR3 reads CASSSITGGFEKLFF. CDR3 DNA sequence: TGTGCCAGCAGCTCAATCACAGGGGGCTTTGAAAAACTGTTTTTT. The rearrangement joins TRBV7-2 to TRBJ1-4; TRBD1 matches 9 bases. The germline gives CDR1 SGHTA, CDR2 FQGNSA. V trimming: 4 bases; J trimming: 7 bases; junction bases outside the gene matches: 7. The CDR3 consists of 15 residues.

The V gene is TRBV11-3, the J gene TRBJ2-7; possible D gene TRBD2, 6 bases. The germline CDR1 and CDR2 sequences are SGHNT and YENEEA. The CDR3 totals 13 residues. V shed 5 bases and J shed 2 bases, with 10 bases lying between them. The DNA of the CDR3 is TGTGCCAGCAGCAACGGGAGAGCCTACGAGCAGTACTTC. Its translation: CASSNGRAYEQYF.

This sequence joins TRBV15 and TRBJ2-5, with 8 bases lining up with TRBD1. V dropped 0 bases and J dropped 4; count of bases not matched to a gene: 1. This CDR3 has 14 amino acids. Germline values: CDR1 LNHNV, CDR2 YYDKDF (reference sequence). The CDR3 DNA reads TGTGCCACCAGCAGAGATCAGGGGGCAGAGACCCAGTACTTC. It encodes CATSRDQGAETQYF.

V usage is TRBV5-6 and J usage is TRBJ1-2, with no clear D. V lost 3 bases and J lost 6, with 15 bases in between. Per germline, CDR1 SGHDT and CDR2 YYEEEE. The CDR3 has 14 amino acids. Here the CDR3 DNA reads TGTGCCAGCAGCTGGCCCAGCGGGCAGGATGGCTACACCTTC. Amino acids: CASSWPSGQDGYTF.

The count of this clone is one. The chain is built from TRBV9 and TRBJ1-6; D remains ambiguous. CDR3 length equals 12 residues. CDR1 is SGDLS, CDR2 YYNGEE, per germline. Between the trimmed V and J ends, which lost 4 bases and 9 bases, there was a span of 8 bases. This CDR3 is CASSSPGSPLHF. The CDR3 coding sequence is TGTGCCAGCAGCTCCCCCGGTTCACCCCTCCACTTT.

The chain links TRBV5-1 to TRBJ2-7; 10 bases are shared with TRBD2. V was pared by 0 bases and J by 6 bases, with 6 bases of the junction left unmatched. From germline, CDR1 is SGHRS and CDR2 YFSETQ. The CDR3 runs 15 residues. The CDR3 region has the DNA TGCGCCAGCAGCTTGGTTCTAGCGGGGGAGGGCGAGCAGTACTTC. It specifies CASSLVLAGEGEQYF.

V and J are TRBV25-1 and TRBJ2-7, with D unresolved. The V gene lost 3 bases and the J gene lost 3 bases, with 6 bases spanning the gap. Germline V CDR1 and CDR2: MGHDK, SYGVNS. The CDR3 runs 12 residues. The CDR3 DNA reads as TGTGCCAGCAGTGAGCATGGCTACGAGCAGTACTTC. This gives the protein CASSEHGYEQYF.

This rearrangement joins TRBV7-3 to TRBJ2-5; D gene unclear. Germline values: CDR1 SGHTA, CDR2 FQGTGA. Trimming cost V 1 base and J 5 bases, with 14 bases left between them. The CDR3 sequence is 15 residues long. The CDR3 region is CASSLRQAAGETQYF. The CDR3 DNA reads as TGTGCCAGCAGCTTAAGGCAGGCCGCCGGGGAGACCCAGTACTTC.